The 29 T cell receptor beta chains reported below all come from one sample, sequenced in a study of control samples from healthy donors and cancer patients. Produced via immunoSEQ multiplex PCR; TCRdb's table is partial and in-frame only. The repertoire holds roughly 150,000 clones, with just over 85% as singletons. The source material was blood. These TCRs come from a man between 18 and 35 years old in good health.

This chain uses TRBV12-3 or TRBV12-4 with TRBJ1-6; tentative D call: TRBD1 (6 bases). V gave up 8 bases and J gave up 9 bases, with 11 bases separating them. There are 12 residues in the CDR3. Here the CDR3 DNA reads TGTGCCAGCGGCACAGGGAGTTCACCCCTCCACTTT. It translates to CASGTGSSPLHF.

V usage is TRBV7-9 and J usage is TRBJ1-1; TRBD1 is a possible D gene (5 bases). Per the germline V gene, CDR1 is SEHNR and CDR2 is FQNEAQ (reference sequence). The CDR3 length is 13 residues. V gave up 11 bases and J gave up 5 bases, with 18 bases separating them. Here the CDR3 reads CAYDGEGRTEAFF. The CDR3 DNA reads TGTGCCTATGATGGGGAGGGGCGTACTGAAGCTTTCTTT.

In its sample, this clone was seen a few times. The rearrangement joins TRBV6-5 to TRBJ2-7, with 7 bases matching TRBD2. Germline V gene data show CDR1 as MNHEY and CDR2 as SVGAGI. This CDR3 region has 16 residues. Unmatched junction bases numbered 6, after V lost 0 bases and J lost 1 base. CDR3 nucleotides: TGTGCCAGCAGTTACTCGATAGTGCGGGGGTCCTACGAGCAGTACTTC. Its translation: CASSYSIVRGSYEQYF.

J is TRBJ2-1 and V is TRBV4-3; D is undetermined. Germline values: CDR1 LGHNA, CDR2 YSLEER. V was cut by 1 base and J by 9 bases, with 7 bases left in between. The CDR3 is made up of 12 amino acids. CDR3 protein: CASSQGNLEQFF. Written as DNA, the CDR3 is TGCGCCAGCAGCCAAGGGAACCTTGAGCAGTTCTTC.

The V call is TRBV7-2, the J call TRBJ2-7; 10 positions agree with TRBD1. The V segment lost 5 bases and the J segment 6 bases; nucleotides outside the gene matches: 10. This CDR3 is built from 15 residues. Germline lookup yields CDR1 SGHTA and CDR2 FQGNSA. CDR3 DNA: TGTGCCAGCAGCGCCAGGTGGACAGGGGGTGGCGAGCAGTACTTC. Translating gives CASSARWTGGGEQYF.

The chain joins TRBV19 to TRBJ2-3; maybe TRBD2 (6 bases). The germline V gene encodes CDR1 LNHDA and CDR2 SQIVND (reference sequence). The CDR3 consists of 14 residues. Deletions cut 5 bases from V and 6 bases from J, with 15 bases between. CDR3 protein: CASSSGSAGDTQYF. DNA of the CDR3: TGTGCCAGTAGTTCCGGATCGGCGGGGGATACGCAGTATTTT.

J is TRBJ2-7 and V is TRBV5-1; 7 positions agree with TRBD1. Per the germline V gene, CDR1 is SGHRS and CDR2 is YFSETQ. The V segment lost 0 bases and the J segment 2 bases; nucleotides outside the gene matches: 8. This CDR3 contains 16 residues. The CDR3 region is CASSLAGSGGPYEQYF. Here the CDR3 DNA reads TGCGCCAGCAGCTTGGCCGGGTCAGGGGGACCCTACGAGCAGTACTTC.

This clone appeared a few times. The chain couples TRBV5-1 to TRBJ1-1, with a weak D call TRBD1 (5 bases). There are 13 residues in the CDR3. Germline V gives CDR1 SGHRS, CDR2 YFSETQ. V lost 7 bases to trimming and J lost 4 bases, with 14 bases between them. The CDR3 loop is CASSYYGGTEAFF. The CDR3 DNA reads TGCGCCAGCTCCTACTATGGGGGCACTGAAGCTTTCTTT.

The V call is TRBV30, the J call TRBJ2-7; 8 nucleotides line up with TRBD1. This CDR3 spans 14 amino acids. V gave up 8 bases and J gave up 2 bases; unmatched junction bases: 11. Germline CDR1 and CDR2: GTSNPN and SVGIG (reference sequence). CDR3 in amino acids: CAGKKGTGTYEQYF. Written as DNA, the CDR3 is TGTGCCGGTAAAAAAGGGACAGGTACCTACGAGCAGTACTTC.

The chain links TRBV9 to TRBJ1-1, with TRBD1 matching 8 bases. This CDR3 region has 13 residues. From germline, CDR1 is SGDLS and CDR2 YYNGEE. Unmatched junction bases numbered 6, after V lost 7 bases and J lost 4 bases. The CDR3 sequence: CASRPTGGTEAFF. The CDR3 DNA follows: TGTGCCAGCCGACCCACAGGGGGCACTGAAGCTTTCTTT.

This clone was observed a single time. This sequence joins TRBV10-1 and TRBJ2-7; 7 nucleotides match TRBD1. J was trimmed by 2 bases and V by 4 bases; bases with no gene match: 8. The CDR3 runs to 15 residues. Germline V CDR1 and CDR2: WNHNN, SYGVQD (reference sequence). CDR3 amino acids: CASSAEQGRAYEQYF. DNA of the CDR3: TGCGCCAGCAGTGCCGAACAGGGGCGGGCCTACGAGCAGTACTTC.

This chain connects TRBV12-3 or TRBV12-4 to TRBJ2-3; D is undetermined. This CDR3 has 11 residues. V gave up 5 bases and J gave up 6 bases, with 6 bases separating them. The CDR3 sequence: CASSIPDTQYF. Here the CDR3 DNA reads TGTGCCAGCAGTATCCCGGATACGCAGTATTTT.

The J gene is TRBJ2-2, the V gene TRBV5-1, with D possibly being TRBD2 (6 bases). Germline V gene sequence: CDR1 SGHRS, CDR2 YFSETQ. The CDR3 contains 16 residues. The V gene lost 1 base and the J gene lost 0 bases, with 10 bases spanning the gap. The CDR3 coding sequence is TGCGCCAGCAGCTTGAGGTGGGGGGCGAACACCGGGGAGCTGTTTTTT. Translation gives CASSLRWGANTGELFF.

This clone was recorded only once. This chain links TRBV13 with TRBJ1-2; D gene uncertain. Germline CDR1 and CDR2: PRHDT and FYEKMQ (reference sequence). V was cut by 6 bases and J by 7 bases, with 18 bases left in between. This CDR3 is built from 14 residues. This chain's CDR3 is CASSGRTSRGGYTF. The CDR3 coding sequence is TGTGCCAGCAGTGGGCGGACTAGTCGTGGTGGCTACACCTTC.

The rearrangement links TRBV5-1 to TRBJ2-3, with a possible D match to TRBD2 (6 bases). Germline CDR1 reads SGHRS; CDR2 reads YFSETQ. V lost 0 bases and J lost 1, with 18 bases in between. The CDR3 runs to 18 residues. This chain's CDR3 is CASSLGPLEGTGTDTQYF. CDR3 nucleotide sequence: TGCGCCAGCAGCTTGGGCCCGTTAGAGGGGACTGGCACAGATACGCAGTATTTT.

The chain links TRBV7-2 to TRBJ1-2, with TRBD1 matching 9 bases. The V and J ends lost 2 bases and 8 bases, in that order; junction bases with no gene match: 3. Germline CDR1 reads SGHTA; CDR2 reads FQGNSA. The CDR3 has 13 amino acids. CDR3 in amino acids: CASSLTGQGGYTF. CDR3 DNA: TGTGCCAGCAGCTTAACGGGACAGGGAGGCTACACCTTC.

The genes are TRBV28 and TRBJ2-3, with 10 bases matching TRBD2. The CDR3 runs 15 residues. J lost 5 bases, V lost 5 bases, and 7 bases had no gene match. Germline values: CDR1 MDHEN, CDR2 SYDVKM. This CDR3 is CASSSGGAAGDTQYF. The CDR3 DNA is TGTGCCAGCAGTAGCGGGGGGGCCGCGGGAGATACGCAGTATTTT.

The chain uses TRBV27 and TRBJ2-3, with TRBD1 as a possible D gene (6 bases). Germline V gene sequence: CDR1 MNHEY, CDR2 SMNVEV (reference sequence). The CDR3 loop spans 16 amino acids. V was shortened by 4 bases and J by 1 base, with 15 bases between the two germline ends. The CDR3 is CASSSVPGVGTDTQYF. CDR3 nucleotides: TGTGCCAGCAGTTCCGTACCAGGGGTTGGCACAGATACGCAGTATTTT.

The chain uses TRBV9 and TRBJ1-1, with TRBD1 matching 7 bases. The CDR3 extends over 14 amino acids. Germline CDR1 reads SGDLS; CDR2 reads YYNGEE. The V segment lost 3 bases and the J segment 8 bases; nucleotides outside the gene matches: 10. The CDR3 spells CASSAPSAGGEAFF. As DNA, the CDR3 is TGTGCCAGCAGCGCCCCTTCGGCAGGGGGGGAAGCTTTCTTT.

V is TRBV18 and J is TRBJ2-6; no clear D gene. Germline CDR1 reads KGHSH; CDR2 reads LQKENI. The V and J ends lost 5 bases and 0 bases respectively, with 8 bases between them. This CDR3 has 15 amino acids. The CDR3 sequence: CASSSYNSGANVLTF. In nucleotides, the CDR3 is TGTGCCAGCTCATCCTACAACTCTGGGGCCAACGTCCTGACTTTC.

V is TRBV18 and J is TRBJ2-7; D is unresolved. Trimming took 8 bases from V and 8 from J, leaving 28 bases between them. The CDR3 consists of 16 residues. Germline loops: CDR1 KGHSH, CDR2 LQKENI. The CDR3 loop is CASPPGSTPIRNQQYF. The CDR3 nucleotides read TGTGCCAGCCCCCCCGGAAGTACCCCAATCCGAAATCAGCAGTACTTC.

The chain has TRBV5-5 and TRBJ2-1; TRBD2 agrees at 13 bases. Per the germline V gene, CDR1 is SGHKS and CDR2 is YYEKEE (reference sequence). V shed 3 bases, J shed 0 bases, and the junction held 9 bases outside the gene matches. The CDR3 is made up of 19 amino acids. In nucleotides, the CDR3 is TGTGCCAGCAGCTGGACCGGGACTAGCGGGGCCTCCTCCTACAATGAGCAGTTCTTC. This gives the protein CASSWTGTSGASSYNEQFF.

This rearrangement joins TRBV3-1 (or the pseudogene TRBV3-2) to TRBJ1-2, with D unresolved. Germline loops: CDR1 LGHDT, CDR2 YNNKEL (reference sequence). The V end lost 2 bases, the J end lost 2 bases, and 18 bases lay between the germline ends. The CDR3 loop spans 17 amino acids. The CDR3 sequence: CASSQRGDGVSNYGYTF. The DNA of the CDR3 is TGTGCCAGCAGCCAAAGAGGTGACGGGGTGTCCAACTATGGCTACACCTTC.

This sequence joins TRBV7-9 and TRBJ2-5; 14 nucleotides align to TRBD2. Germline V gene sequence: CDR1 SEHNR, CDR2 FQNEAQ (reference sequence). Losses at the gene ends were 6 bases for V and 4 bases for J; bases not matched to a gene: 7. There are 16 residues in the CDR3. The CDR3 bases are TGTGCCAGCAGTTTCACGGGACTAGCGGGGGCAGAGACCCAGTACTTC. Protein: CASSFTGLAGAETQYF.

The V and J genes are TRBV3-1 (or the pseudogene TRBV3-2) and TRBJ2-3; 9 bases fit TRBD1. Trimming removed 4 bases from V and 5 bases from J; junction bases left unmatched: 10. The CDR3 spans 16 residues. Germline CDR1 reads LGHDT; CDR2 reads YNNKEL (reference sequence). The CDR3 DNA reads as TGTGCCAGCAGCCGTACCGGGACAGGGACAAAAGATACGCAGTATTTT. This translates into CASSRTGTGTKDTQYF.

The CDR3, as DNA: TGTGCCTGGATGGGCAGGGGGTATTACGAGCAGTACTTC. It is translated as CAWMGRGYYEQYF. The chain links TRBV30 to TRBJ2-7; 7 bases are a match to TRBD1. Per germline, CDR1 GTSNPN and CDR2 SVGIG (reference sequence). Trimming took 4 bases from V and 4 from J; bases not matched to a gene: 7. CDR3 length equals 13 residues.

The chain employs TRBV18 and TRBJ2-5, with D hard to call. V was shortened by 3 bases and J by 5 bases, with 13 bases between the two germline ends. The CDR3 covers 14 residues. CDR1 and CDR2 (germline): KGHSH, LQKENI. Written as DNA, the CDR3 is TGTGCCAGCTCACCCAACAAGGGCAGGGAGACCCAGTACTTC. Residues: CASSPNKGRETQYF.

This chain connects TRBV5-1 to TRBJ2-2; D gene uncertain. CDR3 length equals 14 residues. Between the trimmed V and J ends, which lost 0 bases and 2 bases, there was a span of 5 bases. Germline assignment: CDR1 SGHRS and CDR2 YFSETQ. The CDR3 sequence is CASSLEANTGELFF. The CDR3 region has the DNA TGCGCCAGCAGCTTGGAGGCAAACACCGGGGAGCTGTTTTTT.

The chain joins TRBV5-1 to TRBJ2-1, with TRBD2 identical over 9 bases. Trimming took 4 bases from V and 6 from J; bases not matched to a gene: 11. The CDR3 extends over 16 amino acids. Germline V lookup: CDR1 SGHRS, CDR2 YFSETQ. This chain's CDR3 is CASSKGSGGFSNEQFF. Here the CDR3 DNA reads TGCGCCAGCAGCAAAGGCAGCGGGGGGTTCAGCAATGAGCAGTTCTTC.